These 5 T cell receptor beta chains came from one sample sequenced in a study of blood T cell repertoires in COVID-19. The table came from immunoSEQ multiplex PCR; TCRdb's copy has only in-frame clones and leaves some out. The profile shows 300,000 to 350,000 clones, roughly 87% of them singletons. The sequenced sample consisted of peripheral blood. These receptors all come from a man aged 25 to 45 with COVID-19, enrolled during active disease.

The chain combines TRBV30 with TRBJ1-4; possibly TRBD1 for D (5 bases). V lost 3 bases and J 8 bases, leaving 19 bases between the germline ends. There are 15 residues in the CDR3. Germline V gene sequence: CDR1 GTSNPN, CDR2 SVGIG (reference sequence). Written as DNA, the CDR3 is TGTGCCTGGAGCCGCCTTGGGGCGGGATTAGAAAAACTGTTTTTT. As protein: CAWSRLGAGLEKLFF.

The chain joins TRBV24-1 to TRBJ2-1, with 14 bases fitting TRBD2. This CDR3 region has 19 residues. The germline CDR1 and CDR2 sequences are KGHDR and SFDVKD. V shed 3 bases and J 0 bases; nucleotides not matched to a gene: 6. The CDR3 DNA follows: TGTGCCACCAGTGATCTGACTAGCGGGAGGGCGAGCTCCTACAATGAGCAGTTCTTC. Protein sequence: CATSDLTSGRASSYNEQFF.

This sequence joins TRBV5-1 and TRBJ2-5; 14 nucleotides align to TRBD2. V shed 4 bases and J 3 bases; nucleotides not matched to a gene: 14. Germline CDR1 and CDR2: SGHRS and YFSETQ. The CDR3 is 19 amino acids. The CDR3: CASSTGGLAGGLRKETQYF. CDR3 nucleotides: TGCGCCAGCAGCACGGGCGGACTAGCGGGGGGCCTGCGGAAAGAGACCCAGTACTTC.

This clone was counted once. The V gene is TRBV27, the J gene TRBJ1-5, with D perhaps TRBD1 (5 bases). V gave up 5 bases and J gave up 3 bases, with 14 bases separating them. Per germline, CDR1 MNHEY and CDR2 SMNVEV (reference sequence). This CDR3 region has 15 residues. CDR3 loop: CASSPTGLHNQPQHF. CDR3 nucleotide sequence: TGTGCCAGCAGTCCCACGGGACTGCACAATCAGCCCCAGCATTTT.

The rearrangement uses TRBV19 and TRBJ2-5; D not certain. Germline CDR1 and CDR2: LNHDA and SQIVND (reference sequence). V was pared by 5 bases and J by 4 bases, with 5 bases between. The CDR3 consists of 11 residues. The CDR3 spells CASSPGETQYF. CDR3 sequence (DNA): TGTGCCAGTAGTCCGGGAGAGACCCAGTACTTC.